This T cell receptor (beta chain) was sequenced during a study of T cell repertoires in cytomegalovirus infection (dated by TCRdb to between 2019 and 2020). Context from the whole study: Peptide stimulations targeted recently identified HLA-C-restricted CMV epitopes, whose presentation resists viral immunomodulation, together with well-studied HLA-B-restricted epitopes. Donor HLA type was relevant to the analysis, as public TCR beta signatures indicated carriage of CMV infection together with the matching HLA type.

Per the publication, the treatment or condition label means: in vitro stimulation with specific CMV peptide epitopes to enrich CMV-specific T cells. The paper's findings and limits, for the study overall: The ex vivo response was dominated by HLA-C-restricted CMV-specific TCR beta clonotypes, which also provided the single most frequent clonotype in two of eight donors. In both this cohort and an independent roughly 400-donor cohort, the cumulative frequency of public TCR beta family members distinguished carriers of CMV infection plus the relevant HLA type.

With respect to this clonotype: The antigen it recognizes is unknown. Base qualities are not recorded, but no much larger clone differs from it by a single base.

TCRdb shows the sequencer as Illumina HiSeq 1500. TCRdb trimmed the raw reads at Q25, called clones with MiXCR and kept productive beta chains. Every distinct CDR3 protein forms one entry, paired with its most common genes and DNA. This sample has about 740,000 distinct CDR3 sequences in its table, and roughly 36% of those were observed once. The ten largest clones capture around a sixth of the sample. According to the germline V gene, CDR1 reads ENHRY and CDR2 reads SYGVKD. The germline V and J ends show losses of 6 bases and 4 bases respectively, and no gene match explains 2 bases of the junction. CDR3 length: 13 amino acids, cysteine to phenylalanine. The only DNA kept is the CDR3, 39 bases in frame from the first base.

This sequence originates from a human donor in good health (CMV status not recorded). Some clones in this sample may be carry-over from other donors' samples. The rearrangement combines TRBV10-3 with TRBJ1-5; 8 bases in the middle match TRBD1. Sample: cultured PBMCs, taken from culture after CMV antigen stimulation. CDR3 sequence: CAISQGANQPQHF. The DNA reads TGTGCCATCAGCCAGGGGGCGAATCAGCCCCAGCATTTT.